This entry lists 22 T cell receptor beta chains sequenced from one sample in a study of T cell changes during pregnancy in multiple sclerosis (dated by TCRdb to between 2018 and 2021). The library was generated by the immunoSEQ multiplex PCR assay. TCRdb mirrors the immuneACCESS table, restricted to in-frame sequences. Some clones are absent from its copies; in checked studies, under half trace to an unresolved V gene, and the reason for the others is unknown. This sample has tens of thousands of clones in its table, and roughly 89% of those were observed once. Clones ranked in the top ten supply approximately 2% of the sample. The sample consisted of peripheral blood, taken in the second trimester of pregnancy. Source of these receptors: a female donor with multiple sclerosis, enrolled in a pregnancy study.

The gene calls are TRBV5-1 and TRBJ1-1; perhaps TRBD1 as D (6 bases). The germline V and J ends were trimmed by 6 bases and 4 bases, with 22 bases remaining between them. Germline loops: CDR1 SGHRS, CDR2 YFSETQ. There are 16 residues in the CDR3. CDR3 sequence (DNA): TGCGCCAGCACCGTGGGGGCTCTAACGATTGGCACTGAAGCTTTCTTT. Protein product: CASTVGALTIGTEAFF.

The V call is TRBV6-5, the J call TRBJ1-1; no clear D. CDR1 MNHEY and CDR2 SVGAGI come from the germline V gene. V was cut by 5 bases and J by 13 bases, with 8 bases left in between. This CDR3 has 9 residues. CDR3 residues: CASSEARFF. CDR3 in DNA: TGTGCCAGCAGTGAGGCACGTTTCTTT.

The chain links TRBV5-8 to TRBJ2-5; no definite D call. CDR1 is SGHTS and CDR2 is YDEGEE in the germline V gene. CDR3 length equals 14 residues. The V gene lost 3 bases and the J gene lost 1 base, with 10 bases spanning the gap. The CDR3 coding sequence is TGTGCCAGCAGCTGGCCAGGTATCCAAGAGACCCAGTACTTC. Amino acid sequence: CASSWPGIQETQYF. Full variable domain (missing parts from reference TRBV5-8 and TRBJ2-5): EAGVTQSPTHLIKTRGQQATLRCSPISGHTSVYWYQQALGLGLQFLLWYDEGEERNRGNFPPRFSGRQFPNYSSELNVNALELEDSALYLCASSWPGIQETQYFGPGTRLLVL.

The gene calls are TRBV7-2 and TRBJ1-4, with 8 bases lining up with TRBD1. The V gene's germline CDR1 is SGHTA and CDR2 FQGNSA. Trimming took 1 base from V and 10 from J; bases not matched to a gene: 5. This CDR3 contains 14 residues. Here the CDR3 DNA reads TGTGCCAGCAGCTTAGATGCAGGGGGCCGAAAACTGTTTTTT. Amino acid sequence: CASSLDAGGRKLFF.

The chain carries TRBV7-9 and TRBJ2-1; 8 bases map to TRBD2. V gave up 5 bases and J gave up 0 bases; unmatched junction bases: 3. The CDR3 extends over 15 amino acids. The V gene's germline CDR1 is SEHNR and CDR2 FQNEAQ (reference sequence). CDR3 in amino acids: CASSRSGSSYNEQFF. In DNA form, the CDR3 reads TGTGCCAGCAGCCGAAGCGGGAGCTCCTACAATGAGCAGTTCTTC.

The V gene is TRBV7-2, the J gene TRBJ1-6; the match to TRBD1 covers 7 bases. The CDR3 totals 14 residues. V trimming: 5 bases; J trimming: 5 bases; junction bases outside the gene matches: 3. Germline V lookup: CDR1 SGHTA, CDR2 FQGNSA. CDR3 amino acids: CASSQTGNNSPLHF. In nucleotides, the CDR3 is TGTGCCAGCAGCCAGACAGGGAATAATTCACCCCTCCACTTT.

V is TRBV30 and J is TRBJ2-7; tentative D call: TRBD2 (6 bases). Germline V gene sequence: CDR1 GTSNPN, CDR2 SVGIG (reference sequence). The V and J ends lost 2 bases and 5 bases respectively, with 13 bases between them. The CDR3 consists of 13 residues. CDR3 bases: TGTGCCTGGAGTTCGGGACTGGGGGACGAGCAGTACTTC. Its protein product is CAWSSGLGDEQYF.

The CDR3 loop reads CASSFGTGLYEQYF. The CDR3 DNA sequence: TGCGCCAGCAGCTTCGGGACAGGCCTTTACGAGCAGTACTTC. The V call is TRBV5-1, the J call TRBJ2-7; TRBD1 matches 8 bases. The V gene end was trimmed by 2 bases and the J gene end by 4 bases; junction bases not matched to a gene: 5. There are 14 residues in the CDR3. The germline V gene has CDR1 SGHRS and CDR2 YFSETQ.

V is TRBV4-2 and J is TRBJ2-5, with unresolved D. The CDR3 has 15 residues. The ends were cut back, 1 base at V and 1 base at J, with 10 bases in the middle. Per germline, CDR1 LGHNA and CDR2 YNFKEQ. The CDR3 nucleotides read TGTGCCAGCAGCCAAGTTTCTGGCGGCCAAGAGACCCAGTACTTC. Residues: CASSQVSGGQETQYF.

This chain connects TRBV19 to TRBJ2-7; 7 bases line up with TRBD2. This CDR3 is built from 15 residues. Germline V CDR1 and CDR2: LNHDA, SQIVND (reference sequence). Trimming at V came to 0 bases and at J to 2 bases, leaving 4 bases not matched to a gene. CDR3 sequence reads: CASSIDGGGAYEQYF. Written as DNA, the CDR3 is TGTGCCAGTAGTATAGATGGGGGGGGAGCCTACGAGCAGTACTTC.

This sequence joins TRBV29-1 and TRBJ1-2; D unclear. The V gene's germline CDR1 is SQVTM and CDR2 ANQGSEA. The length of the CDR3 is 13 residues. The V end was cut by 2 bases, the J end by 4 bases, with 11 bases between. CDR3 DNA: TGCAGCGTTGAACGCGGAAACATCTATGGCTACACCTTC. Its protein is CSVERGNIYGYTF.

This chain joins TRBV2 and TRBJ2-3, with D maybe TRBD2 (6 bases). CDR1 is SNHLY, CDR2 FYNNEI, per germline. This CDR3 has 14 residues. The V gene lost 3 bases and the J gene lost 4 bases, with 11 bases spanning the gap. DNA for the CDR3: TGTGCCAGCAGTGAGCAGCGGGTGGCAGATACGCAGTATTTT. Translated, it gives CASSEQRVADTQYF.

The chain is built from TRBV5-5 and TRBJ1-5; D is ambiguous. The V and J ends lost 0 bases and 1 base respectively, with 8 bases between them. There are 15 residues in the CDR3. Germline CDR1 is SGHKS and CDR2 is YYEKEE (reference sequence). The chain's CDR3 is CASSLGQISNQPQHF. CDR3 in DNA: TGTGCCAGCAGCTTGGGGCAGATAAGCAATCAGCCCCAGCATTTT. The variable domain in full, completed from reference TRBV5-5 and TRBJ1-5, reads DAGVTQSPTHLIKTRGQQVTLRCSPISGHKSVSWYQQVLGQGPQFIFQYYEKEERGRGNFPDRFSARQFPNYSSELNVNALLLGDSALYLCASSLGQISNQPQHFGDGTRLSIL.

The CDR3 protein is CAWSTYRANQPQHF. CDR3 DNA sequence: TGTGCCTGGAGTACTTACAGGGCCAATCAGCCCCAGCATTTT. The rearrangement links TRBV30 to TRBJ1-5, with D perhaps TRBD1 (6 bases). Germline V lookup: CDR1 GTSNPN, CDR2 SVGIG (reference sequence). V was trimmed by 2 bases and J by 3 bases, leaving 11 bases between them. The CDR3 covers 14 residues.

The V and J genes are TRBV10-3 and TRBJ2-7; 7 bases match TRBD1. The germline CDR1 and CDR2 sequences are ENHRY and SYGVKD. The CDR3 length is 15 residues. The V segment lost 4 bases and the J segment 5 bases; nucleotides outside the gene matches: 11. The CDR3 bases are TGTGCCATCAGTGGCCGAGAGACAGGGCCCGACGAGCAGTACTTC. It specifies CAISGRETGPDEQYF.

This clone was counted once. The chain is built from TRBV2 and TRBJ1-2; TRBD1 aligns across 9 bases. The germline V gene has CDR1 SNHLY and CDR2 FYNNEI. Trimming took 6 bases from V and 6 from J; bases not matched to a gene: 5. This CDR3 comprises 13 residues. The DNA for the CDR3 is TGTGCCAGCAGACAGGGGGCCACCAATGGCTACACCTTC. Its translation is CASRQGATNGYTF.

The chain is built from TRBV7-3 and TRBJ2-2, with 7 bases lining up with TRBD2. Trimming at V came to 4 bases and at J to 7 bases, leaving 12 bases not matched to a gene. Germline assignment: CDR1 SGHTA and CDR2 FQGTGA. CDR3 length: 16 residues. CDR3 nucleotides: TGTGCCAGCAGCTCCTCTTTGGCGGGAGTAGACGGGGAGCTGTTTTTT. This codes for CASSSSLAGVDGELFF.

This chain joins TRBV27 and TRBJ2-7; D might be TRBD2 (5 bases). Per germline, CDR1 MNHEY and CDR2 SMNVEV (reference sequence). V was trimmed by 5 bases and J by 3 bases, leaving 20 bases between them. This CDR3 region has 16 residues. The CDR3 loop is CASSISLDFTFYEQYF. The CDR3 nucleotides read TGTGCCAGCAGTATAAGTCTGGACTTCACCTTCTACGAGCAGTACTTC.

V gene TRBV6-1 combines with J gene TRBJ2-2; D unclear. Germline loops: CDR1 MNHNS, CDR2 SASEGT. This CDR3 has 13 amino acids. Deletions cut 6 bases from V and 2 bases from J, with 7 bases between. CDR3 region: CASSQFNTGELFF. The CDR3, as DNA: TGTGCCAGCAGCCAGTTTAACACCGGGGAGCTGTTTTTT.

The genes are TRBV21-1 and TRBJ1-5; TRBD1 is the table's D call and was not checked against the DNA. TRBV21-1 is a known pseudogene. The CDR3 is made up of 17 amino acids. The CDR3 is CASPRTGLPHSNQPQHF. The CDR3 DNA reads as TGTGCCAGCCCCAGGACAGGGCTTCCCCATAGCAATCAGCCCCAGCATTTT.

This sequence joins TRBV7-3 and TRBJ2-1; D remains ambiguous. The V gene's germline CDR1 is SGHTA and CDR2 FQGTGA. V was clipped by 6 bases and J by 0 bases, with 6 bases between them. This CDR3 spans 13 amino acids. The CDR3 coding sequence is TGTGCCAGCAGTCTCAGCTCCTACAATGAGCAGTTCTTC. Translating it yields CASSLSSYNEQFF. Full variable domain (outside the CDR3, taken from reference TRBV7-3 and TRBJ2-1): GAGVSQTPSNKVTEKGKYVELRCDPISGHTALYWYRQSLGQGPEFLIYFQGTGAADDSGLPNDRFFAVRPEGSVSTLKIQRTERGDSAVYLCASSLSSYNEQFFGPGTRLTVL.

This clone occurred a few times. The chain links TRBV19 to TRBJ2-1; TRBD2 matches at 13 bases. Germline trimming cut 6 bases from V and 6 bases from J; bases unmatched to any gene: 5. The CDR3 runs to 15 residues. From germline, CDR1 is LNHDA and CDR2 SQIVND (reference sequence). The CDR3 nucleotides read TGTGCCAGTAGAAAAACTAGCGGGGGGGCCAATGAGCAGTTCTTC. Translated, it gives CASRKTSGGANEQFF.